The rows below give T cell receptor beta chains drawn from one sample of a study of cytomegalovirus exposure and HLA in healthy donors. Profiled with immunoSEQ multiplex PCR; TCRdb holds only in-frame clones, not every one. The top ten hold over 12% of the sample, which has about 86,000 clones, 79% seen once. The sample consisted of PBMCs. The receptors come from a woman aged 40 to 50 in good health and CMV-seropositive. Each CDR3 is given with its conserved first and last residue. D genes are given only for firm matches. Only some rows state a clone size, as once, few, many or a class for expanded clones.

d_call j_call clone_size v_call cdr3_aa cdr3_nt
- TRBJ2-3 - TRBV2 CASQGFPDTQYF TGTGCCAGCCAGGGGTTCCCAGATACGCAGTATTTT
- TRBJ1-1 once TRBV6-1 CASRRDTEAFF TGTGCCAGCCGCCGGGACACTGAAGCTTTCTTT
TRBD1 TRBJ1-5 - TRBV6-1 CASSRQGGQPQHF TGTGCCAGCAGTCGACAGGGGGGTCAGCCCCAGCATTTT
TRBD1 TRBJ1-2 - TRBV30 CAWKTGGADGYTF TGTGCCTGGAAGACAGGGGGCGCGGATGGCTACACCTTC
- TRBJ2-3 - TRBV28 CASSLPGQTEDTQYF TGTGCCAGCAGTTTACCGGGACAAACCGAAGATACGCAGTATTTT
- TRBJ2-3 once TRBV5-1 CASRDFRPTDTQYF TGCGCCAGCCGGGACTTTCGTCCCACAGATACGCAGTATTTT
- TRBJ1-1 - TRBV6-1 CASSEEGGGTEAFF TGTGCCAGCAGTGAAGAAGGGGGGGGAACTGAAGCTTTCTTT
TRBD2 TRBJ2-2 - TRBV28 CASSSPPGVAGAINTGELFF TGTGCCAGCAGTTCCCCTCCAGGGGTAGCGGGAGCGATCAACACCGGGGAGCTGTTTTTT
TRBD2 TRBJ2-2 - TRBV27 CASSLPPTSGGLNTGELFF TGTGCCAGCAGTTTACCCCCGACTAGCGGGGGCCTGAACACCGGGGAGCTGTTTTTT
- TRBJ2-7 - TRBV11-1 CASSLDRVNEQYF TGTGCCAGCAGCTTAGACAGGGTCAATGAGCAGTACTTC
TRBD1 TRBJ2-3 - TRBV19 CASSTPQGARGTDTQYF TGTGCCAGTAGCACCCCGCAGGGGGCGCGAGGCACAGATACGCAGTATTTT
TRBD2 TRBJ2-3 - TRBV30 CAWRGGISTDTQYF TGTGCCTGGAGGGGAGGGATTAGCACAGATACGCAGTATTTT
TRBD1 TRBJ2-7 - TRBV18 CASSLRQGLNIYEQYF TGTGCCAGCTCGCTTCGACAGGGCCTAAACATATACGAGCAGTACTTC
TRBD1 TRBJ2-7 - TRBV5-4 CASSLDRDRGSYEQYF TGTGCCAGCAGCTTAGACCGGGACAGGGGTTCCTACGAGCAGTACTTC
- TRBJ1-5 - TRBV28 CASSLSSFNQPQHF TGTGCCAGCAGTTTGAGTAGTTTCAATCAGCCCCAGCATTTT
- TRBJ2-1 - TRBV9 CASSVGGEGEQFF TGTGCCAGCAGCGTAGGGGGAGAGGGTGAGCAGTTCTTC
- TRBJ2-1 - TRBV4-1 CASSEPRGRILNEQFF TGCGCCAGCAGCGAACCCCGTGGGAGGATTTTAAATGAGCAGTTCTTC
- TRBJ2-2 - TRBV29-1 CSVVVQGKGTGELFF TGCAGCGTTGTTGTACAGGGAAAAGGAACCGGGGAGCTGTTTTTT
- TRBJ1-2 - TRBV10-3 CAISEDTYGYTF TGTGCCATCAGTGAGGACACTTATGGCTACACCTTC
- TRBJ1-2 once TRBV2 CASGPAEGYTF TGTGCCAGCGGCCCCGCGGAGGGCTACACCTTC
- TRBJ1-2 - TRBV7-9 CASSLLVERGYTF TGTGCCAGCAGCTTACTCGTAGAGCGGGGCTACACCTTC
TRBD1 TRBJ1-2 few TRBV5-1 CASSVLTGDYGYTF TGCGCCAGCAGCGTCCTGACAGGGGACTATGGCTACACCTTC
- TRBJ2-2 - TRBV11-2 CASSFSPGQNTGELFF TGTGCCAGCAGCTTCTCACCGGGACAGAACACCGGGGAGCTGTTTTTT
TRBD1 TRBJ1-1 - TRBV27 CASTIKRDRALMNTEAFF TGTGCCAGCACCATCAAAAGGGACAGGGCTCTTATGAACACTGAAGCTTTCTTT
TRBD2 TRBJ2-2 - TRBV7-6 CASSPWGTSGGSTGELFF TGTGCCAGCAGCCCATGGGGGACTAGCGGGGGAAGCACCGGGGAGCTGTTTTTT
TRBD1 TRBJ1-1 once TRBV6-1 CASTPPRQGSTEAFF TGTGCCAGCACTCCACCCCGACAGGGGAGCACTGAAGCTTTCTTT
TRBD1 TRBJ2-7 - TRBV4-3 CASSPRSGQGKNEQYF TGCGCCAGCAGCCCACGGAGCGGACAGGGCAAAAACGAGCAGTACTTC
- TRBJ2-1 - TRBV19 CASSLGPGQSSYNEQFF TGTGCCAGTAGTTTAGGACCGGGACAAAGCTCCTACAATGAGCAGTTCTTC
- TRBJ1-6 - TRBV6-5 CASSYGVTKGSPLHF TGTGCCAGCAGTTACGGGGTGACTAAGGGTTCACCCCTCCACTTT
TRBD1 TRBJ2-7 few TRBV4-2 CASSQDQGQGPYEQYF TGTGCCAGCAGCCAAGATCAGGGACAGGGGCCCTACGAGCAGTACTTC
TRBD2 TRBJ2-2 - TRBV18 CASSPSFGLAENTGELFF TGTGCCAGCTCACCCTCTTTTGGGCTAGCGGAAAACACCGGGGAGCTGTTTTTT
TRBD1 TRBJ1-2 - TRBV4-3 CASSRDLTGGNYGYTF TGCGCCAGCAGCCGAGATCTAACAGGGGGCAACTATGGCTACACCTTC
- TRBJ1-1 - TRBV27 CASSLGGSAFF TGTGCCAGCAGCTTGGGGGGTTCGGCTTTCTTT
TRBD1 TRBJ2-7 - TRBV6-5 CASSYYWEGGFEQYF TGTGCCAGCAGTTACTACTGGGAAGGGGGCTTCGAGCAGTACTTC
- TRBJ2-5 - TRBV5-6 CASSLAAGQETQYF TGTGCCAGCAGCTTGGCCGCGGGGCAGGAGACCCAGTACTTC
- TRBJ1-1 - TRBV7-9 CASSRGGNTEAFF TGTGCCAGCAGCCGAGGGGGGAACACTGAAGCTTTCTTT
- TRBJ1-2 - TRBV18 CASSLADGNYGYTF TGTGCCAGCTCACTTGCCGACGGGAACTATGGCTACACCTTC
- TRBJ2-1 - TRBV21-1 CASGGGTSGNNEQFF TGTGCCAGCGGGGGGGGGACTAGCGGAAACAATGAGCAGTTCTTC
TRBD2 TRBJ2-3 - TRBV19 CASKTGGGGTDTQYF TGTGCCAGTAAAACTGGCGGGGGGGGCACAGATACGCAGTATTTT
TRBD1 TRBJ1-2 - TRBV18 CASSPDPGQGNYGYTF TGTGCCAGCTCACCAGACCCGGGACAGGGGAACTATGGCTACACCTTC
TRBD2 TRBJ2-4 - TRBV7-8 CASSPGLAGVSKNIQYF TGTGCCAGCAGCCCGGGACTAGCGGGAGTAAGCAAAAACATTCAGTACTTC
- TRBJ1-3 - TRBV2 CASSDGGGGNGNTIYF TGTGCCAGCAGTGATGGGGGTGGGGGGAATGGAAACACCATATATTTT
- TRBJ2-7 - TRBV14 CASSQELVGTEQYF TGTGCCAGCAGCCAAGAGTTGGTGGGGACAGAGCAGTACTTC
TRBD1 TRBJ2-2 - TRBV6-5 CASSRKGALTGELFF TGTGCCAGCAGCAGGAAGGGGGCCTTAACCGGGGAGCTGTTTTTT
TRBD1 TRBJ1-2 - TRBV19 CASSIPGQVMYGYTF TGTGCCAGTAGCATCCCGGGACAGGTGATGTATGGCTACACCTTC
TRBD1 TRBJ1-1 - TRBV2 CASGEGGQGNTEAFF TGTGCCAGCGGGGAGGGGGGACAGGGGAACACTGAAGCTTTCTTT
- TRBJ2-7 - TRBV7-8 CASSLSIVATASYEQYF TGTGCCAGCAGCTTATCAATCGTGGCGACAGCCTCCTACGAGCAGTACTTC
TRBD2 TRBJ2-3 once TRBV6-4 CASSDPTSGGPPPSTDTQYF TGTGCCAGCAGTGACCCGACTAGCGGGGGTCCCCCGCCGAGCACAGATACGCAGTATTTT